This TCR beta chain was documented in a study of cytomegalovirus exposure and HLA in healthy donors. Study results and limitations: Subsequent analysis showed first-cohort TCR clusters tending to co-occur in some 120 validation repertoires. The classifier reportedly diagnosed cytomegalovirus status with high sensitivity and specificity. Rare TCR sequences predominated, though certain public TCRs were found in many donors. Associated with cytomegalovirus, according to the listing, were around 160 TCR beta chains.

Sequenced by immunoSEQ multiplex PCR; TCRdb stores in-frame clones only, minus some. This table holds some 130,000 clones, almost 85% found once. Concerning this clone itself: Its antigen is still unknown.

The clonotype comes from a man under 40 in good health and CMV-seropositive. The sequencing sample was made of PBMCs.

For the CDR3, the DNA is TGTGCCAGCAGCTCCACAGGGGAAAACGATCAGCCCCAGCATTTT. Translated: CASSSTGENDQPQHF. The chain carries TRBV11-2 and TRBJ1-5; 7 nucleotides line up with TRBD1. Germline CDR1 reads SGHAT; CDR2 reads FQNNGV. Unmatched junction bases numbered 8, after V lost 4 bases and J lost 5 bases. The CDR3 has 15 amino acids.